This T cell receptor (beta chain) was documented in a study of vaccination effects on CD4 cells after COVID-19. On the study more broadly: Two doses of BNT162b2 or mRNA-1273 vaccine were administered to participants.

The assay was immunoSEQ multiplex PCR, and TCRdb's table has in-frame clones only and misses some. This sample yields about 74,000 clones, of which approximately 77% are seen a single time; around 2.1% belongs to the top ten. V lost 0 bases, J lost 0 bases, and 14 bases lay in between. Germline loops: CDR1 MNHNS, CDR2 SASEGT. CDR3 size: 17 residues. This clone showed up just a few times. Its antigen is as yet unknown. Cultured cells yielded isolated CD4+ T cells after approximately nine days. The chain uses TRBV6-1 and TRBJ1-1; maybe TRBD1 (6 bases). The source of this sequence is a human donor who received a COVID-19 vaccine. Sequenced here: CD4+ T cells from PBMCs cultured without peptide, sampled before COVID-19 vaccination. CDR3 coding DNA: TGTGCCAGCAGTGAAGCGCTTCGGGGGCCTATGAACACTGAAGCTTTCTTT. This gives the protein CASSEALRGPMNTEAFF.